The 7 T cell receptor beta chains presented below share a single source sample, sequenced in a study of control samples from healthy donors and cancer patients. The table came from immunoSEQ multiplex PCR; TCRdb's copy has only in-frame clones and leaves some out. The data show more than 85,000 clones, with around nine tenths seen just once and 3.5% to 4.5% held by the top ten. Sequencing was done on a sample of blood. All receptors derive from a human donor in good health. The donor label of this sample is uncertain.

The chain carries TRBV3-1 (or the pseudogene TRBV3-2) and TRBJ1-4; no clear D. CDR1 and CDR2 from the germline V gene are LGHDT and YNNKEL (reference sequence). Trimming stripped 1 base from V and 4 bases from J, with 7 bases between. This CDR3 region has 14 residues. The CDR3, as DNA: TGTGCCAGCAGCCAAGGGTTGGTTAATGAAAAACTGTTTTTT. Translating it yields CASSQGLVNEKLFF.

This clone came up once. The V call is TRBV19, the J call TRBJ2-1; 11 positions match TRBD2. The CDR3 has 17 residues. Unmatched junction bases numbered 5, after V lost 4 bases and J lost 0 bases. The germline V gene encodes CDR1 LNHDA and CDR2 SQIVND (reference sequence). Here the CDR3 reads CASSTSGGPRSYNEQFF. Written as DNA, the CDR3 is TGTGCCAGTAGTACTAGCGGGGGGCCCCGCTCCTACAATGAGCAGTTCTTC.

The CDR3 here is CASSIPQGRGYGYTF. CDR3 coding DNA: TGTGCCAGCAGTATCCCACAGGGTAGAGGCTATGGCTACACCTTC. This chain connects TRBV28 to TRBJ1-2; D perhaps matches TRBD1 (6 bases). The germline CDR1 and CDR2 sequences are MDHEN and SYDVKM. Trimming cost V 5 bases and J 4 bases, with 17 bases left between them. CDR3 length: 15 amino acids.

As for this clone: Within the sample, other DNA sequences also encode this same CDR3. V gene TRBV18 combines with J gene TRBJ2-2; D unclear. Germline V gene sequence: CDR1 KGHSH, CDR2 LQKENI. CDR3 size: 14 residues. V was shortened by 6 bases and J by 0 bases, with 8 bases between the two germline ends. The CDR3 DNA reads TGTGCCAGCTCCCCCACGGCGAACACCGGGGAGCTGTTTTTT. Translation gives CASSPTANTGELFF.

The genes are TRBV18 and TRBJ2-1, with D tentatively TRBD1 (6 bases). The CDR3 covers 19 residues. Germline assignment: CDR1 KGHSH and CDR2 LQKENI. V dropped 5 bases and J dropped 0 bases, with 23 bases sitting between them. This chain's CDR3 is CASSLLIPGTGSSYNEQFF. Here the CDR3 DNA reads TGTGCCAGCTCATTGTTAATCCCGGGAACAGGGAGCTCCTACAATGAGCAGTTCTTC. Variable domain in full (rest from reference TRBV18 and TRBJ2-1): NAGVMQNPRHLVRRRGQEARLRCSPMKGHSHVYWYRQLPEEGLKFMVYLQKENIIDESGMPKERFSAEFPKEGPSILRIQQVVRGDSAAYFCASSLLIPGTGSSYNEQFFGPGTRLTVL.

The chain is built from TRBV18 and TRBJ1-5; 7 bases are a match to TRBD1. The CDR3 loop spans 16 amino acids. V shed 1 base, J shed 1 base, and the junction held 4 bases outside the gene matches. Germline values: CDR1 KGHSH, CDR2 LQKENI. The CDR3 loop is CASSPQTGVSNQPQHF. The CDR3 DNA reads TGTGCCAGCTCACCACAAACAGGGGTGAGCAATCAGCCCCAGCATTTT.

The rearrangement links TRBV7-8 to TRBJ2-1, with TRBD2 identical over 12 bases. Germline V gene data show CDR1 as SGHVS and CDR2 as FQNEAQ. The CDR3 is 16 amino acids. The junction had 7 bases not matched to a gene; V was cut back by 0 bases and J by 10 bases. CDR3 nucleotide sequence: TGTGCCAGCAGCTTAGCTCCTAGCGGGGGGGCTTGGGAGCAGTTCTTC. This sequence encodes CASSLAPSGGAWEQFF.